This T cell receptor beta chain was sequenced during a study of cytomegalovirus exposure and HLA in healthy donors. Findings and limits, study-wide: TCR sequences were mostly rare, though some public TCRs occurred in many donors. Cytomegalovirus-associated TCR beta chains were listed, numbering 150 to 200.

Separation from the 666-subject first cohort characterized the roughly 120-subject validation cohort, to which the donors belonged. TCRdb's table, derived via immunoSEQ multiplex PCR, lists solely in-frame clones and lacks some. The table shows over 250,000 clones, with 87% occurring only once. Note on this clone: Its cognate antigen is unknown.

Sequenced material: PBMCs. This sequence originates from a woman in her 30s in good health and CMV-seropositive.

For the CDR3, the DNA is TGTGCCAGCAGCCACGCCCGGGACAGGAGCAATCAGCCCCAGCATTTT. Residues: CASSHARDRSNQPQHF. This chain connects TRBV16 to TRBJ1-5; 8 bases are shared with TRBD1. The germline V gene encodes CDR1 KGHSY and CDR2 FQNENV. V trimming: 3 bases; J trimming: 1 base; junction bases outside the gene matches: 5. The CDR3 has 16 residues.